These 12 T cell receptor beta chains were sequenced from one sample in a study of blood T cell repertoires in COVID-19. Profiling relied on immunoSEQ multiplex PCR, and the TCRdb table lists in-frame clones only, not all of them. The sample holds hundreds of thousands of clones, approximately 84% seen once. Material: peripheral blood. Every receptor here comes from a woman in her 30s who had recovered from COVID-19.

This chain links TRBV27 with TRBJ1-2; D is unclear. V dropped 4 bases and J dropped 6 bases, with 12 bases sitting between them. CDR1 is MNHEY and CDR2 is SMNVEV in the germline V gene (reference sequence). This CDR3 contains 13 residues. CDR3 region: CASSWGAFDGYTF. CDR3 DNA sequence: TGTGCCAGCAGTTGGGGAGCATTCGATGGCTACACCTTC.

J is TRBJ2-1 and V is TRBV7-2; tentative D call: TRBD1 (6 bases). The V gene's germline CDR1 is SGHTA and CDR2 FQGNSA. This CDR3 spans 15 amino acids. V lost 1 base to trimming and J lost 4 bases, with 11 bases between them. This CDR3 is CASSLGLTGYNEQFF. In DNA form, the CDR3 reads TGTGCCAGCAGCTTAGGGCTGACAGGTTACAATGAGCAGTTCTTC.

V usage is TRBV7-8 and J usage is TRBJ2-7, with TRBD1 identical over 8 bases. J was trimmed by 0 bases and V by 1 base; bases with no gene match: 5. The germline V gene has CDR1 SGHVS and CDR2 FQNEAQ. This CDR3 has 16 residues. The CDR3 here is CASSLGNRGSSYEQYF. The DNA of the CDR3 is TGTGCCAGCAGCTTAGGTAACAGGGGGAGCTCCTACGAGCAGTACTTC.

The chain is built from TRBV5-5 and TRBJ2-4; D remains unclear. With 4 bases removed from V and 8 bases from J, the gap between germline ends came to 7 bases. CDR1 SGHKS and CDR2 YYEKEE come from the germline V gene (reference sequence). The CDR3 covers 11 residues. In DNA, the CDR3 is TGTGCCAGCAGCCGTCAGGACATTCAGTACTTC. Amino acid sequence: CASSRQDIQYF. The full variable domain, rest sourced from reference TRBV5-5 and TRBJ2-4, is DAGVTQSPTHLIKTRGQQVTLRCSPISGHKSVSWYQQVLGQGPQFIFQYYEKEERGRGNFPDRFSARQFPNYSSELNVNALLLGDSALYLCASSRQDIQYFGAGTRLSVL.

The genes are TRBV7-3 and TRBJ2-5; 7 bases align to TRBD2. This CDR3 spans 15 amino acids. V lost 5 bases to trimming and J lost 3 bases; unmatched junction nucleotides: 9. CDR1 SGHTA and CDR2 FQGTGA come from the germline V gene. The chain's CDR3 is CASSPGIRGEETQYF. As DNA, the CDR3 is TGTGCCAGCAGCCCGGGTATCCGGGGGGAAGAGACCCAGTACTTC.

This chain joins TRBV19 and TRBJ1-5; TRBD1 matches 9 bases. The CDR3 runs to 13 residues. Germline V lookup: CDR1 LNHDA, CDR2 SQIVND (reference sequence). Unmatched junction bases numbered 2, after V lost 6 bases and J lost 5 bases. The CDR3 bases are TGTGCCAGTAGGAGACAGGGGGATCAGCCCCAGCATTTT. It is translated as CASRRQGDQPQHF.

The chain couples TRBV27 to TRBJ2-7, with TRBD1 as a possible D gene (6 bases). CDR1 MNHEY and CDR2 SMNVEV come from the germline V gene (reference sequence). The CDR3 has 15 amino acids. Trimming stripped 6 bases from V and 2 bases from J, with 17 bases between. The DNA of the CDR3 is TGTGCCAGCAGACCTTATTCGACAGGAGCCTACGAGCAGTACTTC. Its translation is CASRPYSTGAYEQYF.

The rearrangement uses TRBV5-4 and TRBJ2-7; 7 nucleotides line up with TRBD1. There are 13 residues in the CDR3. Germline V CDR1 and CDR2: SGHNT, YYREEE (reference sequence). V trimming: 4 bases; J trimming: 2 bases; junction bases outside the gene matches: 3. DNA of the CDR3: TGTGCCAGCAGCCCGGGACAGACCTACGAGCAGTACTTC. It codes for CASSPGQTYEQYF.

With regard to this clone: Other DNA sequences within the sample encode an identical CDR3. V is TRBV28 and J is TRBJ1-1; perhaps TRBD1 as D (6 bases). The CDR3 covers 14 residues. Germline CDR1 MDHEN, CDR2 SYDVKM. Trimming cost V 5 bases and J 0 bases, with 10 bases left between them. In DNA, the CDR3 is TGTGCCAGCAGTCCAACAGGGCTGAACACTGAAGCTTTCTTT. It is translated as CASSPTGLNTEAFF.

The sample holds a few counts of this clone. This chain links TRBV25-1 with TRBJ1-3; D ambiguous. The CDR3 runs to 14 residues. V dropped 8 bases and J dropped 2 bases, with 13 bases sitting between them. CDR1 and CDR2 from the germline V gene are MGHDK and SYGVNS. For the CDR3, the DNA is TGTGCCAGCGGGCCCCCGGGAGCTGGAAACACCATATATTTT. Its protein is CASGPPGAGNTIYF.

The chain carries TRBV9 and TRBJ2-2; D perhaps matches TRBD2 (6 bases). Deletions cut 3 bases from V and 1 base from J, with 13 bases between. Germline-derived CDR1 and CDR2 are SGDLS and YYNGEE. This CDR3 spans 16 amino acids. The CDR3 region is CASSATGTLNTGELFF. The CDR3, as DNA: TGTGCCAGCAGCGCGACCGGGACTCTGAACACCGGGGAGCTGTTTTTT.

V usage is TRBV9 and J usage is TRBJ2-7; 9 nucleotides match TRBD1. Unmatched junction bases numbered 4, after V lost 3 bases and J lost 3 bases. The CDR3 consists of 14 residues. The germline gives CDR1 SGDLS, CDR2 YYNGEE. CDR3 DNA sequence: TGTGCCAGCAGCGCCGGGACAGGGTTCTACGAGCAGTACTTC. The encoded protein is CASSAGTGFYEQYF.